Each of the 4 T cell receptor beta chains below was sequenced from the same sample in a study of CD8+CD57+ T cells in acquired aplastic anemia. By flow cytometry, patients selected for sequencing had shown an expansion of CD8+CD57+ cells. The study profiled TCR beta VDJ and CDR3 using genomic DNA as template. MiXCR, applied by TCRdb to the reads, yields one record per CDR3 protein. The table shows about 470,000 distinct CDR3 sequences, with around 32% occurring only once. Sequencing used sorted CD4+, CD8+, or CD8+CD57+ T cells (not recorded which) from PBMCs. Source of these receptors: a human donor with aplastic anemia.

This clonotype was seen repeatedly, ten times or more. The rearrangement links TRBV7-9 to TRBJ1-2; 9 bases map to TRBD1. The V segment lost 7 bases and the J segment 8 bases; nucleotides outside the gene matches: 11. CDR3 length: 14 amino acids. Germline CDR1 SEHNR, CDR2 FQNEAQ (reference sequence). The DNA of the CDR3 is TGTGCCAGCACCACCCGACAGGGGGTGGGGGGCTACACCTTC. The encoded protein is CASTTRQGVGGYTF.

CDR3 sequence (DNA): TGTGCCAGCTCACCAGATGTCGAAGCCTACGAGCAGTACTTC. It translates to CASSPDVEAYEQYF. This chain joins TRBV7-8 and TRBJ2-7; D not certain. The CDR3 consists of 14 residues. V was shortened by 8 bases and J by 2 bases, with 16 bases between the two germline ends. Germline V gene lookup returns CDR1 SGHVS and CDR2 FQNEAQ.

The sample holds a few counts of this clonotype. This chain's CDR3 is CASSLNRGANYGYTF. The CDR3 DNA reads as TGTGCCAGCAGTTTAAATAGGGGCGCCAACTATGGCTACACCTTC. The chain joins TRBV27 to TRBJ1-2; D possibly corresponds to TRBD1 (5 bases). V lost 2 bases and J 2 bases, leaving 12 bases between the germline ends. The V gene's germline CDR1 is MNHEY and CDR2 SMNVEV (reference sequence). The CDR3 runs 15 residues.

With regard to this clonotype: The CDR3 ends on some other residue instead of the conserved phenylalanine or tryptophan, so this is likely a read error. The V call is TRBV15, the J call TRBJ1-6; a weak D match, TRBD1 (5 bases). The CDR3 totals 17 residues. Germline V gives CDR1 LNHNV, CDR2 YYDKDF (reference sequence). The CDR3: CASSLGSGDGGNSPLHL. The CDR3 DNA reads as TGTGCCAGCAGCTTGGGGTCGGGGGACGGGGGTAATTCACCCCTCCACCTT.